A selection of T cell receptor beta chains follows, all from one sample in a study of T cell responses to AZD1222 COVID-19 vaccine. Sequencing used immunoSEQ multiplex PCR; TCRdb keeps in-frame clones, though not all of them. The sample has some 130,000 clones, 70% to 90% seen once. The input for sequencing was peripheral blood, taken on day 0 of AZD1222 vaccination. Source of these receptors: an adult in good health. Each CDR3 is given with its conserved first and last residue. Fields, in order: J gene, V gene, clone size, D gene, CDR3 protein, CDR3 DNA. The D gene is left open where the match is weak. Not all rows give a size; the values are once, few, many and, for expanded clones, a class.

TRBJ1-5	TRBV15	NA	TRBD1	CATSSPLGTGGRNQPQHF	TGTGCCACCAGCAGTCCCTTAGGGACAGGGGGGCGCAATCAGCCCCAGCATTTT
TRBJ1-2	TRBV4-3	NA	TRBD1	CASSPTGANYGYTF	TGCGCCAGCAGCCCGACAGGGGCCAACTATGGCTACACCTTC
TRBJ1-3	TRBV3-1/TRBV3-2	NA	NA	CASSPQTGGNTIYF	TGTGCCAGCAGCCCCCAGACAGGTGGAAACACCATATATTTT
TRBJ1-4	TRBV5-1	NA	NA	CASSLTGGEEKLFF	TGCGCCAGCAGCTTGACGGGAGGGGAAGAAAAACTGTTTTTT
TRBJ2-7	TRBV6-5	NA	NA	CATRSPDRYEQYF	TGTGCCACCCGATCCCCAGACCGCTACGAGCAGTACTTC
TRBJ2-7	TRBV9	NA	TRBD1	CASSVSRDSPYEQYF	TGTGCCAGCAGCGTAAGCCGGGACAGCCCGTACGAGCAGTACTTC
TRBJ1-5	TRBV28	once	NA	CASSFGSGTDSNQPQHF	TGTGCCAGCAGTTTCGGATCCGGGACGGATAGCAATCAGCCCCAGCATTTT
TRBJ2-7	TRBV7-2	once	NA	CASSLALGFSYEQYF	TGTGCCAGCAGCTTAGCGCTTGGGTTCTCCTACGAGCAGTACTTC
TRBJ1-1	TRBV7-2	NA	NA	CASPVRGTNTEAFF	TGTGCCAGCCCAGTCCGGGGTACGAACACTGAAGCTTTCTTT
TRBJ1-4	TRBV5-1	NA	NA	CASSSQGQGREKLFF	TGCGCCAGCAGCTCCCAAGGGCAGGGACGAGAAAAACTGTTTTTT
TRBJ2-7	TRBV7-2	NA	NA	CASSLRRGSSYEQYF	TGTGCCAGCAGCTTAAGACGGGGGAGCTCCTACGAGCAGTACTTC
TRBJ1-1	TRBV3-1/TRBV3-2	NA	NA	CASSQEATEAFF	TGTGCCAGCAGCCAAGAAGCGACTGAAGCTTTCTTT
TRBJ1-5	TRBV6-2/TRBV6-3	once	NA	CASSRPTDLPQHF	TGTGCCAGCAGCCGACCGACGGACCTGCCCCAGCATTTT
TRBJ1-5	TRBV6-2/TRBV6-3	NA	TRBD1	CASSYGGGGQPQHF	TGTGCCAGCAGTTACGGAGGGGGCGGTCAGCCCCAGCATTTT
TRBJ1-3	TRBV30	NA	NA	CAWGEGNTIYF	TGTGCCTGGGGGGAGGGAAACACCATATATTTT
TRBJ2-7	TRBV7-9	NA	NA	CASRAFLASEQYF	TGTGCCAGCAGGGCATTTCTAGCGAGCGAGCAGTACTTC
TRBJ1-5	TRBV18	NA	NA	CASSPNPGSNQPQHF	TGTGCCAGCTCACCTAACCCAGGGAGCAATCAGCCCCAGCATTTT
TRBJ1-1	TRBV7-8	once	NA	CASSLIATVGMEAFF	TGTGCCAGCAGCTTAATCGCCACAGTGGGGATGGAAGCTTTCTTT
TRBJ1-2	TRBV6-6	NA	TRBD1	CASRTKAGQGVNGYTF	TGTGCCAGCAGGACGAAGGCGGGACAGGGGGTCAATGGCTACACCTTC
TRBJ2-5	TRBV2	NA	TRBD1	CASTRRGTGEETQYF	TGTGCCAGCACCAGACGGGGGACAGGGGAAGAGACCCAGTACTTC
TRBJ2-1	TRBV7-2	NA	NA	CASSPSYNEQFF	TGTGCCAGCAGCCCTTCCTACAATGAGCAGTTCTTC
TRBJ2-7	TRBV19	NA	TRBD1	CASSTKRTGLYEQYF	TGTGCCAGTAGTACCAAAAGGACAGGGCTGTACGAGCAGTACTTC
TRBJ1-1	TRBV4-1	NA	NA	CASSQGHTEAFF	TGCGCCAGCAGCCAGGGCCATACTGAAGCTTTCTTT
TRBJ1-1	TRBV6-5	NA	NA	CASSFGRRWTEAFF	TGTGCCAGCAGCTTCGGCCGGAGGTGGACTGAAGCTTTCTTT
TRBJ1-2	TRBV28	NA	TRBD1	CASSLLQGSRDGYTF	TGTGCCAGCAGTTTACTACAGGGGTCTCGTGATGGCTACACCTTC
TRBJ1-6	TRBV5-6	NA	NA	CASSLGQLNNSPLHF	TGTGCCAGCAGCTTGGGACAGCTGAATAATTCACCCCTCCACTTT
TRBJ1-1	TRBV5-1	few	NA	CASSHRGVNTEAFF	TGCGCCAGCAGCCACCGGGGGGTAAACACTGAAGCTTTCTTT
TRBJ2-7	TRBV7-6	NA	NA	CASSLDMGPSYEQYF	TGTGCCAGCAGCCTCGACATGGGGCCCTCCTACGAGCAGTACTTC
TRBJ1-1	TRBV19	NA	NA	CASSMMAGPNTEAFF	TGTGCCAGTAGTATGATGGCAGGACCTAACACTGAAGCTTTCTTT
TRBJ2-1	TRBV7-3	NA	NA	CASSLSGANEQFF	TGTGCCAGCAGCTTATCAGGGGCCAATGAGCAGTTCTTC
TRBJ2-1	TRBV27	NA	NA	CASSPTDGIHEQFF	TGTGCCAGCAGTCCGACCGATGGGATACATGAGCAGTTCTTC
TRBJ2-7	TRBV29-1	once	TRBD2	CSALGEGYEQYF	TGCAGCGCCTTAGGGGAGGGTTACGAGCAGTACTTC
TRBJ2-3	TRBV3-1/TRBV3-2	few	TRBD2	CASSQDGGGDNTQYF	TGTGCCAGCAGCCAAGACGGCGGGGGGGATAATACGCAGTATTTT
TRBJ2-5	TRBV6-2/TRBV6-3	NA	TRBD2	CASRPSGQETQYF	TGTGCCAGCAGACCTAGCGGGCAAGAGACCCAGTACTTC
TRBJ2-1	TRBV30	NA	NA	CAWSVGDYNEQFF	TGTGCCTGGAGTGTGGGGGACTACAATGAGCAGTTCTTC
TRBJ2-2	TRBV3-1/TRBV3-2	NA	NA	CASSTYPGVGELFF	TGTGCCAGCAGCACTTACCCGGGGGTCGGGGAGCTGTTTTTT
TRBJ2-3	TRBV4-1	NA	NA	CASSSQKGLAKSTDTQYF	TGCGCCAGCAGCTCTCAAAAAGGCCTAGCGAAAAGCACAGATACGCAGTATTTT
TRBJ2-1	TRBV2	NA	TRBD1	CASSEPGQGENEQFF	TGTGCCAGCAGTGAACCCGGACAGGGAGAAAATGAGCAGTTCTTC
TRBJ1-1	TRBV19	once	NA	CASSSRRDGTEAFF	TGTGCCAGTAGTAGCCGAAGGGATGGCACTGAAGCTTTCTTT
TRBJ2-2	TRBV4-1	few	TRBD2	CATTGTSGGASHGELFF	TGCGCCACAACCGGGACTAGCGGGGGGGCCTCGCACGGGGAGCTGTTTTTT
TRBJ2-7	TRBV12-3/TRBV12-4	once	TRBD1	CASSIRTGFGQYF	TGTGCCAGCAGTATCAGGACAGGGTTCGGGCAGTACTTC
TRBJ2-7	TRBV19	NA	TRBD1	CASSPWDRGGEQYF	TGTGCCAGTAGTCCTTGGGACAGGGGCGGAGAGCAGTACTTC
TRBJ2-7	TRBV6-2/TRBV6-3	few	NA	CASSYLRYDYEQYF	TGTGCCAGCAGTTATCTTCGGTATGACTACGAGCAGTACTTC
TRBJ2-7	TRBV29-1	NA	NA	CSVGGVAPLMGEQYF	TGCAGCGTTGGGGGGGTGGCCCCCTTAATGGGGGAGCAGTACTTC
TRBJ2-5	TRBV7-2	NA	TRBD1	CASSPRRGRGETQYF	TGTGCCAGCAGCCCCCGCAGGGGGCGAGGAGAGACCCAGTACTTC
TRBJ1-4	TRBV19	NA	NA	CASSPGRAPNEKLFF	TGTGCCAGTAGCCCAGGGCGGGCCCCGAATGAAAAACTGTTTTTT
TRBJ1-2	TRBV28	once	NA	CASSLRGVGNYGYTF	TGTGCCAGCAGTTTGAGGGGGGTAGGCAACTATGGCTACACCTTC
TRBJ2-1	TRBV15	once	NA	CATSRVELTYNEQFF	TGTGCCACCAGCAGAGTAGAGCTAACCTACAATGAGCAGTTCTTC
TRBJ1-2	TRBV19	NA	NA	CASSEVRSYGYTF	TGTGCCAGTAGCGAGGTCCGCAGCTATGGCTACACCTTC
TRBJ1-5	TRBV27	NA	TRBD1	CASSPWTGGLMGNNQPQHF	TGTGCCAGCAGTCCATGGACAGGGGGCCTCATGGGGAACAATCAGCCCCAGCATTTT
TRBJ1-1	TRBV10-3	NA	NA	CAISEHTNTEAFF	TGTGCCATCAGTGAGCATACGAACACTGAAGCTTTCTTT
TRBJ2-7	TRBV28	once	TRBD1	CASSASGTDAYEQYF	TGTGCCAGCAGTGCCTCCGGGACAGATGCCTACGAGCAGTACTTC